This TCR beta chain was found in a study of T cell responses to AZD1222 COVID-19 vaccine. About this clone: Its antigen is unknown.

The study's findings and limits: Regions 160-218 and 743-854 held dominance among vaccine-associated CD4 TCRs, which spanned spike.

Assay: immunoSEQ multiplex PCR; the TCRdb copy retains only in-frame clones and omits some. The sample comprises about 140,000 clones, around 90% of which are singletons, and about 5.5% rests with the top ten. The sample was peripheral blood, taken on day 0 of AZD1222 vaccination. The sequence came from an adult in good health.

The CDR3 here is CASSPRGPQETQYF. The CDR3 DNA sequence: TGTGCCAGCAGCCCCAGGGGGCCACAGGAGACCCAGTACTTC. The genes are TRBV7-3 and TRBJ2-5; 8 bases align to TRBD1. The CDR3 extends over 14 amino acids. After removal of 5 bases from V and 5 bases from J, the junction contained 7 bases not matched to a gene. The V gene's germline CDR1 is SGHTA and CDR2 FQGTGA.